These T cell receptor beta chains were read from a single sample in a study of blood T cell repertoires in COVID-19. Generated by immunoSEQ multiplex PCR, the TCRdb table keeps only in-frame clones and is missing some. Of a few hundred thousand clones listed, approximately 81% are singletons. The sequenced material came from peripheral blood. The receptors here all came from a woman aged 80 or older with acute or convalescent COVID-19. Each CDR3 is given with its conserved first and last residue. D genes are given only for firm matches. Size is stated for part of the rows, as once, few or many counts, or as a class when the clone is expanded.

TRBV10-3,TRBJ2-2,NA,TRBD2,TGTGCCATCAGTATCACTAGCGGGATCACCGGGGAGCTGTTTTTT,CAISITSGITGELFF
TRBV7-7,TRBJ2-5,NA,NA,TGTGCTAGCAGCTTCAACAGACAAGAGACCCAGTACTTC,CASSFNRQETQYF
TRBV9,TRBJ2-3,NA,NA,TGTGCCAGCAGCGTAGTAGGTGGGGCGATAGATACGCAGTATTTT,CASSVVGGAIDTQYF
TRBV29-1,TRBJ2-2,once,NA,TGCAGCGCCGCACCGACAACGAACACCGGGGAGCTGTTTTTT,CSAAPTTNTGELFF
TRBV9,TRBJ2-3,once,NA,TGTGCCAGCAGCGTAAGCGGCTTTAGCACAGATACGCAGTATTTT,CASSVSGFSTDTQYF
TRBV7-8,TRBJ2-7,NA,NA,TGTGCCAGCAGCTCACAGGGATTTGGCTACGAGCAGTACTTC,CASSSQGFGYEQYF
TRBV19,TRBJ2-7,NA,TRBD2,TGTGCCAGTAGTATAGCGAGCGGGAAAGGCCACGAGCAGTACTTC,CASSIASGKGHEQYF
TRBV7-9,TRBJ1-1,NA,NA,TGTGCCAGCAGCTTATCACAGAACACTGAAGCTTTCTTT,CASSLSQNTEAFF
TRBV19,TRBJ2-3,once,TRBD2,TGTGCCAGTAGTACCCTAGCGGGGCCCACAGATACGCAGTATTTT,CASSTLAGPTDTQYF
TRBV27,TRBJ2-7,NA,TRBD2,TGTGCCAGCAGTTTATCGCCCGGGGGGGGATACGAGCAGTACTTC,CASSLSPGGGYEQYF
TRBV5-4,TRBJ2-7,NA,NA,TGTGCCAGCAGCTTCACGACAGGTGGCGTCTACGAGCAGTACTTC,CASSFTTGGVYEQYF